Listed below are T cell receptor beta chains from one sample, sequenced in a study of cytomegalovirus exposure and HLA in healthy donors. Sequencing was performed with immunoSEQ multiplex PCR; in TCRdb, only in-frame clones are kept and a portion is missing. The table includes roughly 180,000 clones, roughly 77% detected once. Material: PBMCs. These receptors all stem from a woman between 40 and 50 years old in good health and CMV-seropositive. CDR3s include the opening cysteine and the closing phenylalanine or tryptophan. The order of the fields is V gene, D gene, clone size, J gene, CDR3 protein, CDR3 DNA. D genes are given only for firm matches. The listing skips clone size in some rows; elsewhere it reads once, few, many or a size class.

V: TRBV7-8; D: -; size: -; J: TRBJ1-4; CDR3: CASSLRGRGEKLFF; DNA: TGTGCCAGCAGCTTAAGGGGCAGGGGTGAAAAACTGTTTTTT
V: TRBV6-6; D: TRBD2; size: -; J: TRBJ2-1; CDR3: CASSPLAGTSYNEQFF; DNA: TGTGCCAGCAGTCCCTTAGCGGGAACATCCTACAATGAGCAGTTCTTC
V: TRBV29-1; D: -; size: -; J: TRBJ1-1; CDR3: CSGVSNTEAFF; DNA: TGCAGCGGCGTTTCGAACACTGAAGCTTTCTTT
V: TRBV6-5; D: TRBD2; size: -; J: TRBJ2-1; CDR3: CASSWGLAGVGDEQFF; DNA: TGTGCCAGCAGTTGGGGTCTAGCGGGAGTAGGGGATGAGCAGTTCTTC
V: TRBV27; D: TRBD1; size: -; J: TRBJ1-2; CDR3: CASSFRRGIGGYTF; DNA: TGTGCCAGCAGTTTTCGCAGGGGGATCGGCGGCTACACCTTC
V: TRBV10-3; D: TRBD1; size: -; J: TRBJ2-7; CDR3: CAIRSDRGQDEQYF; DNA: TGTGCCATCAGATCGGACAGGGGGCAAGACGAGCAGTACTTC
V: TRBV30; D: -; size: -; J: TRBJ1-1; CDR3: CAWGPTGTRAFF; DNA: TGTGCCTGGGGCCCAACCGGGACTCGGGCTTTCTTT
V: TRBV27; D: -; size: -; J: TRBJ2-7; CDR3: CASSPRSNEQYF; DNA: TGTGCCAGCAGTCCGCGCTCCAACGAGCAGTACTTC
V: TRBV9; D: -; size: -; J: TRBJ2-1; CDR3: CASSGQTVEQFF; DNA: TGTGCCAGCAGCGGTCAGACTGTTGAGCAGTTCTTC
V: TRBV19; D: -; size: -; J: TRBJ1-2; CDR3: CASSMGSGRAPGVGYTF; DNA: TGTGCCAGTAGTATGGGGTCCGGACGGGCCCCGGGGGTTGGCTACACCTTC
V: TRBV5-1; D: TRBD1; size: -; J: TRBJ2-3; CDR3: CASSLEGQGGFNTQYF; DNA: TGCGCCAGCAGCTTGGAGGGACAGGGCGGATTTAATACGCAGTATTTT
V: TRBV7-2; D: -; size: -; J: TRBJ2-7; CDR3: CASSLVGGTTGEQYF; DNA: TGTGCCAGCAGCTTAGTTGGGGGGACGACGGGCGAGCAGTACTTC
V: TRBV7-8; D: -; size: -; J: TRBJ2-7; CDR3: CATSLGASEQYF; DNA: TGTGCCACCAGCTTGGGGGCCAGCGAGCAGTACTTC
V: TRBV28; D: -; size: -; J: TRBJ1-5; CDR3: CASKKGGGSLNQPQHF; DNA: TGTGCCAGCAAAAAGGGTGGGGGGTCTCTAAATCAGCCCCAGCATTTT
V: TRBV7-3; D: -; size: -; J: TRBJ1-1; CDR3: CASSLTAGRNTEAFF; DNA: TGTGCCAGCAGCTTAACTGCTGGCAGGAACACTGAAGCTTTCTTT
V: TRBV10-2; D: TRBD1; size: -; J: TRBJ2-1; CDR3: CANRDSHNEQFF; DNA: TGCGCCAACAGGGACAGCCACAATGAGCAGTTCTTC
V: TRBV19; D: TRBD2; size: once; J: TRBJ2-7; CDR3: CASSKTSGYEQYF; DNA: TGTGCCAGTAGTAAGACTAGCGGCTACGAGCAGTACTTC
V: TRBV6-5; D: -; size: -; J: TRBJ1-2; CDR3: CASSYSDRPPNYGYTF; DNA: TGTGCCAGCAGTTACTCGGACAGACCTCCTAACTATGGCTACACCTTC
V: TRBV11-1; D: TRBD1; size: -; J: TRBJ2-2; CDR3: CASSLGPGTANTGELFF; DNA: TGTGCCAGCAGCTTAGGTCCCGGGACAGCGAACACCGGGGAGCTGTTTTTT
V: TRBV19; D: -; size: few; J: TRBJ1-2; CDR3: CASSIVGQGYGYTF; DNA: TGTGCCAGTAGTATAGTAGGGCAGGGGTATGGCTACACCTTC
V: TRBV21-1; D: -; size: -; J: TRBJ2-3; CDR3: CASSKGRDTSGGKDTQYF; DNA: TGTGCCAGCAGCAAAGGCCGTGATACTAGCGGGGGGAAAGATACGCAGTATTTT
V: TRBV28; D: TRBD2; size: -; J: TRBJ2-1; CDR3: CASRPGVIAGVRFF; DNA: TGTGCCAGCAGGCCGGGAGTTATAGCGGGAGTGAGGTTCTTC
V: TRBV9; D: -; size: -; J: TRBJ1-2; CDR3: CASSVEGASPSNYGYTF; DNA: TGTGCCAGCAGCGTAGAGGGAGCGAGCCCCAGCAACTATGGCTACACCTTC
V: TRBV13; D: TRBD2; size: -; J: TRBJ2-4; CDR3: CATSGRAAAKNIQYF; DNA: TGTGCCACCTCCGGGAGGGCCGCGGCCAAAAACATTCAGTACTTC
V: TRBV9; D: TRBD1; size: few; J: TRBJ2-3; CDR3: CASSAPGGQAITDTQYF; DNA: TGTGCCAGCAGCGCGCCCGGGGGACAGGCGATCACAGATACGCAGTATTTT
V: TRBV12-5; D: -; size: -; J: TRBJ2-5; CDR3: CASGPGDYQTAGGRLETQYF; DNA: TGTGCTAGTGGCCCAGGGGACTACCAAACCGCGGGCGGCAGACTAGAGACCCAGTACTTC
V: TRBV10-2; D: TRBD1; size: -; J: TRBJ2-6; CDR3: CASSFNRGATHSSGANVLTF; DNA: TGCGCCAGCAGTTTTAACAGGGGCGCTACCCACTCCTCTGGGGCCAACGTCCTGACTTTC
V: TRBV7-3; D: -; size: -; J: TRBJ1-2; CDR3: CASSRMTGFGGNTF; DNA: TGTGCCAGCAGCCGGATGACTGGTTTCGGGGGGAACACCTTC
V: TRBV7-8; D: -; size: -; J: TRBJ2-1; CDR3: CASSLPRLRVGSYNEQFF; DNA: TGTGCCAGCAGCTTGCCCCGACTGCGAGTCGGGTCCTACAATGAGCAGTTCTTC
V: TRBV5-5; D: TRBD1; size: -; J: TRBJ1-1; CDR3: CASSLGGMNTEAFF; DNA: TGTGCCAGCAGCTTAGGGGGCATGAACACTGAAGCTTTCTTT
V: TRBV28; D: TRBD1; size: -; J: TRBJ1-5; CDR3: CASINGGQHNQPQHF; DNA: TGTGCCAGCATCAATGGGGGACAGCACAATCAGCCCCAGCATTTT
V: TRBV29-1; D: -; size: -; J: TRBJ1-1; CDR3: CSVKKTGLPGAFF; DNA: TGCAGCGTGAAGAAGACAGGCTTGCCGGGAGCTTTCTTT
V: TRBV5-5; D: TRBD2; size: -; J: TRBJ2-7; CDR3: CASSPGLASFEQYF; DNA: TGTGCCAGCAGCCCGGGACTAGCATCCTTCGAGCAGTACTTC
V: TRBV5-1; D: TRBD1; size: few; J: TRBJ1-1; CDR3: CASSRDSVNTEAFF; DNA: TGCGCCAGCAGCAGGGACAGCGTAAACACTGAAGCTTTCTTT
V: TRBV7-9; D: -; size: -; J: TRBJ2-1; CDR3: CASRPLQGWVRNEQFF; DNA: TGTGCCAGCAGACCGCTACAGGGCTGGGTACGGAATGAGCAGTTCTTC
V: TRBV2; D: TRBD1; size: few; J: TRBJ1-5; CDR3: CASRVDRASNQPQHF; DNA: TGTGCCAGCAGAGTCGACAGGGCCAGCAATCAGCCCCAGCATTTT
V: TRBV7-9; D: TRBD1; size: once; J: TRBJ1-2; CDR3: CASSLGTGGIGYTF; DNA: TGTGCCAGCAGCTTAGGGACAGGGGGTATTGGCTACACCTTC
V: TRBV18; D: -; size: -; J: TRBJ1-1; CDR3: CASSLQGQNTEAFF; DNA: TGTGCCAGCTCACTCCAGGGACAGAACACTGAAGCTTTCTTT
V: TRBV7-9; D: -; size: once; J: TRBJ1-2; CDR3: CASSLIIYDGYTF; DNA: TGTGCCAGCAGCTTAATTATCTACGATGGCTACACCTTC
V: TRBV19; D: TRBD1; size: -; J: TRBJ1-1; CDR3: CASSTPDRDSMMNTEAFF; DNA: TGTGCCAGTAGTACACCCGACCGGGACAGCATGATGAACACTGAAGCTTTCTTT
V: TRBV11-1; D: -; size: -; J: TRBJ2-2; CDR3: CASSQTISDSPNTGELFF; DNA: TGTGCCAGCAGCCAGACCATAAGCGACAGCCCCAACACCGGGGAGCTGTTTTTT
V: TRBV28; D: -; size: -; J: TRBJ1-2; CDR3: CASSLDVRGYTF; DNA: TGTGCCAGCAGTTTGGATGTGCGGGGCTACACCTTC
V: TRBV9; D: TRBD2; size: -; J: TRBJ2-1; CDR3: CASSVGTSGHEQFF; DNA: TGTGCCAGCAGCGTGGGGACTAGCGGCCATGAGCAGTTCTTC
V: TRBV6-1; D: -; size: -; J: TRBJ1-2; CDR3: CASSEIQGRGSNYGYTF; DNA: TGTGCCAGCAGTGAGATCCAGGGGAGGGGATCTAACTATGGCTACACCTTC
V: TRBV5-1; D: -; size: -; J: TRBJ1-1; CDR3: CASSQFDRVNTEAFF; DNA: TGCGCCAGCAGCCAATTTGACAGAGTCAACACTGAAGCTTTCTTT
V: TRBV2; D: TRBD2; size: -; J: TRBJ2-7; CDR3: CASSRTSGSHEQYF; DNA: TGTGCCAGCAGTCGGACTAGCGGTAGCCACGAGCAGTACTTC
V: TRBV7-2; D: -; size: -; J: TRBJ1-1; CDR3: CASSLGGPGPNTEAFF; DNA: TGTGCCAGCAGCTTAGGGGGCCCAGGACCGAACACTGAAGCTTTCTTT
V: TRBV6-5; D: -; size: -; J: TRBJ2-3; CDR3: CASSYSVGEIDTQYF; DNA: TGTGCCAGCAGTTACTCGGTAGGAGAGATAGATACGCAGTATTTT
V: TRBV29-1; D: -; size: once; J: TRBJ1-1; CDR3: CSGTPGQMNTEAFF; DNA: TGCAGCGGTACCCCTGGACAGATGAACACTGAAGCTTTCTTT
V: TRBV5-1; D: -; size: -; J: TRBJ1-2; CDR3: CASSLDVRGGGYTF; DNA: TGCGCCAGCAGCTTGGATGTCAGGGGAGGGGGCTACACCTTC
V: TRBV5-1; D: -; size: -; J: TRBJ1-6; CDR3: CASSLGVEGVTPLHF; DNA: TGCGCCAGCAGCTTGGGGGTGGAGGGCGTAACACCCCTCCACTTT